The clone carrying this T cell receptor (beta chain) was counted ten times or more. Its specificity is not known. This record belongs to a study of early T cells in non-severe SARS-CoV-2 infection. Findings and caveats of the study: Private and CD4 specificities were missed by VDJdb matching, skewed to anti-spike CD8.

Trimming removed 3 bases from V and 2 bases from J, with 18 bases in between. CDR3 size: 17 residues. Per germline, CDR1 KGHSH and CDR2 LQKENI. Each CDR3 protein is one row after TCRdb ran MiXCR on the 5' RACE reads. The repertoire holds 30,000 to 40,000 distinct CDR3 sequences, around 6.9% seen once, with around an eighth in the top ten. The specimen was whole blood, collected at baseline. This clonotype was obtained from an adult who was a healthcare worker with PCR-confirmed SARS-CoV-2 infection or an uninfected control (not recorded which). The chain is built from TRBV18 and TRBJ2-3; a possible D gene is TRBD2 (6 bases). The CDR3 reads CASSPSGRKQTTDTQYF. The CDR3 DNA reads as TGTGCCAGCTCACCTTCCGGGAGAAAGCAAACCACAGATACGCAGTATTTT.